This T cell receptor beta chain emerged from a study of identical twins. V lost 3 bases to trimming and J lost 7 bases, with 4 bases between them. The germline V gene has CDR1 DFQATT and CDR2 SNEGSKA (reference sequence). There are 10 residues in the CDR3. MiXCR, run by TCRdb on the 5' RACE reads, gives a single entry per CDR3 protein. The table lists nearly 650,000 distinct CDR3 sequences, around 7.5% of them singletons. Every donor was a healthy Caucasian. The study's findings and limits: The models gave estimates that fell short of the out-of-frame TCR alpha sharing seen in monozygotic twins. Twin pairs' shared out-of-frame alpha sequences were enriched in low generation probability. In cord blood, abundant beta clonotypes had fewer insertions; memory showed no trend.

The sample holds many counts of this clonotype. Its antigen is as yet unknown. These data are also associated with another study on yellow fever vaccine responses in identical twins.

The sequenced material came from PBMCs. This chain uses TRBV20-1 with TRBJ2-1; D call uncertain. The origin of this receptor is a woman aged 18-29 years in good health. Here the CDR3 reads CSARKNEQFF. The CDR3 DNA sequence: TGCAGTGCTAGGAAGAATGAGCAGTTCTTC.